What follows describes a single TCR beta chain. This clonotype came up a few times. The antigen this receptor binds is unknown. No clone much larger than this one lies a single base away; base qualities are absent. Spanning cysteine to phenylalanine, the CDR3 consists of 16 amino acids. CDR3 DNA is the only sequence kept; it has 48 bases, read in frame from the first base. V is trimmed back by 2 bases and J by 4 bases, and the junction contains 11 bases that no gene match accounts for. The germline V gene provides CDR1 SGDLS and CDR2 YYNGEE. The sample's treatment or condition, from its label and the paper: in vitro stimulation with specific CMV peptide epitopes to enrich CMV-specific T cells. TCRdb records Illumina HiSeq 1500 as the sequencer. TCRdb reanalyzed the raw reads on its own, using fastp at Q25 for trimming and MiXCR for clone calling, and kept in-frame beta chains. For every CDR3 protein sequence, its rows merge into one entry that carries the most common genes and DNA. Recorded for this sample are about 830,000 distinct CDR3 sequences; approximately 32% of them occurred a single time. The top ten hold approximately 13% of the sample.

The entry originates in a study of T cell repertoires in cytomegalovirus infection (dated by TCRdb to 2018 to 2020). As for the study more broadly: Alongside well-studied HLA-B-restricted epitopes, the peptide stimulations were aimed at recently identified HLA-C-restricted CMV epitopes, whose presentation resists viral immunomodulation. The HLA type of each donor mattered for the analysis, because public TCR beta signatures pointed to carriage of CMV infection along with the matching HLA type.

What the research found in general, with its limitations: The ex vivo response was dominated by HLA-C-restricted CMV-specific TCR beta clonotypes, which also provided the single most frequent clonotype in two of eight donors. Cumulative frequency of public TCR beta family members discriminated carriers of CMV infection plus the relevant HLA type in this cohort and an independent roughly 350-donor cohort.

This chain joins TRBV9 to TRBJ2-5; TRBD1 agrees with 7 junctional bases. This TCR came from a human donor in good health (CMV status not recorded). Some clones in this sample may be carry-over from other donors' samples. This sample comprised cultured CD8+ T cells from PBMCs, obtained from culture after CMV antigen stimulation. The CDR3 has the sequence CASSVGDEGAGETQYF. Here is the DNA: TGTGCCAGCAGCGTGGGAGATGAGGGGGCAGGAGAGACCCAGTACTTC. The CDR3 plus the reference TRBV9 and TRBJ2-5 genes for the other parts give the full variable domain: DSGVTQTPKHLITATGQRVTLRCSPRSGDLSVYWYQQSLDQGLQFLIQYYNGEERAKGNILERFSAQQFPDLHSELNLSSLELGDSALYFCASSVGDEGAGETQYFGPGTRLLVL.